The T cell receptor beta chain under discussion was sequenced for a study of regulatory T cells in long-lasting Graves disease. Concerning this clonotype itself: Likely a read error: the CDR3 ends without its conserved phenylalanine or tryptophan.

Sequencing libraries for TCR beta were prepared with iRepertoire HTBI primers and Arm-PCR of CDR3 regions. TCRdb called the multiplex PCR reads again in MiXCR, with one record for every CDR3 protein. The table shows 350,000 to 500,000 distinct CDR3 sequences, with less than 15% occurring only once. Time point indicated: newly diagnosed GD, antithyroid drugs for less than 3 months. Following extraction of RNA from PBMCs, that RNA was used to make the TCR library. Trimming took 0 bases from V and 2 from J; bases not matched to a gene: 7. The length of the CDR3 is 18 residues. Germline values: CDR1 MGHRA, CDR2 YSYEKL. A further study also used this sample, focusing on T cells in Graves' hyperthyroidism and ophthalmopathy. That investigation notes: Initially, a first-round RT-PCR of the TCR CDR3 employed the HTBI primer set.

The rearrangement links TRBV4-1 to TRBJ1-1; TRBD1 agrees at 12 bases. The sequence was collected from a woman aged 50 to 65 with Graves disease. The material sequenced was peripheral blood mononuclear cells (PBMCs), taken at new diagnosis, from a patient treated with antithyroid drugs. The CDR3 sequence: CASSQEGTGGILNTEAFL. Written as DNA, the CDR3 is TGCGCCAGCAGCCAAGAGGGGACAGGGGGCATACTTAACACTGAAGCTTTCCTT.